This entry lists 27 T cell receptor beta chains sequenced from one sample in a study of vaccination effects on CD4 cells after COVID-19 (dated by TCRdb to between 2021 and 2022). The antigens of these receptors remain unknown. After less than 13 days of culture, CD4+ T cells were isolated with the EasySep CD4+ T cell isolation kit. Receptor libraries were prepared by the immunoSEQ multiplex PCR assay. TCRdb's version of the immuneACCESS table is confined to in-frame rearrangements and falls short of the full clone set. An unresolved V gene accounts for under half of the shortfall where checked; the remainder is of unknown origin. The sample table shows 20,000 to 25,000 clones, and roughly four fifths are seen once. Of the sample, approximately 9.9% is held by the ten largest clones. The sequenced sample was CD4+ T cells from PBMCs cultured without peptide, obtained before COVID-19 vaccination. The receptors originated from a human donor who received a COVID-19 vaccine.

There are a few counts of this clone. This rearrangement joins TRBV20-1 to TRBJ2-2; D tentatively fits TRBD1 or TRBD2 (5 bases each). Trimming removed 3 bases from V and 3 bases from J, with 11 bases in between. This CDR3 has 14 residues. Per germline, CDR1 DFQATT and CDR2 SNEGSKA (reference sequence). The CDR3 is CSASDGTYTGELFF. The DNA for the CDR3 is TGCAGTGCTAGTGATGGGACCTACACCGGGGAGCTGTTTTTT.

This sequence joins TRBV19 and TRBJ2-7, with 10 bases fitting TRBD1. Germline V gives CDR1 LNHDA, CDR2 SQIVND (reference sequence). The CDR3 is 14 amino acids. The J segment lost 5 bases and the V segment lost 6 bases, leaving 7 bases of the junction unmatched. This CDR3 reads CASRPGQGNHEQYF. CDR3 coding DNA: TGTGCCAGTAGACCGGGACAGGGGAACCACGAGCAGTACTTC.

This rearrangement joins TRBV6-1 to TRBJ1-2; D may be TRBD1 (6 bases). Germline-derived CDR1 and CDR2 are MNHNS and SASEGT. CDR3 length: 15 amino acids. V was shortened by 1 base and J by 8 bases, with 17 bases between the two germline ends. DNA of the CDR3: TGTGCCAGCAGTGAAGGGACAGTAACGTTTAAGGGCTACACCTTC. Its translation: CASSEGTVTFKGYTF.

J is TRBJ1-6 and V is TRBV7-9, with TRBD1 matching over 11 bases. The CDR3 contains 18 residues. The V and J ends lost 5 bases and 3 bases, in that order; junction bases with no gene match: 9. Germline V CDR1 and CDR2: SEHNR, FQNEAQ (reference sequence). The CDR3: CASSRRTGGPLYNSPLHF. In nucleotides, the CDR3 is TGTGCCAGCAGCCGACGGACAGGGGGCCCTCTCTATAATTCACCCCTCCACTTT.

V usage is TRBV27 and J usage is TRBJ2-3, with 7 nucleotides matching TRBD2. The CDR3 contains 13 residues. V lost 2 bases and J lost 6; bases outside the gene matches: 2. Germline values: CDR1 MNHEY, CDR2 SMNVEV (reference sequence). The CDR3 sequence is CASSLRRGDTQYF. In DNA form, the CDR3 reads TGTGCCAGCAGTTTACGGCGGGGGGATACGCAGTATTTT.

This chain uses TRBV21-1 with TRBJ1-1. TRBV21-1 counts as a pseudogene. The CDR3 runs to 15 residues. The CDR3 DNA follows: TGTGCCAGCCCGGGAAAGGGGGGCATGAACACTGAAGCTTTCTTT. It codes for CASPGKGGMNTEAFF.

The V call is TRBV6-5, the J call TRBJ2-1, with D unresolved. In germline, CDR1 is MNHEY, CDR2 SVGAGI. This CDR3 contains 13 residues. V was cut by 4 bases and J by 7 bases, with 11 bases left in between. The CDR3 DNA follows: TGTGCCAGCAGTTCCATAAATACGAATGAGCAGTTCTTC. It encodes CASSSINTNEQFF.

This sequence joins TRBV30 and TRBJ1-1, with 8 bases that match TRBD1. The CDR3 extends over 16 amino acids. Trimming cost V 3 bases and J 4 bases; bases outside gene matches: 13. CDR1 GTSNPN and CDR2 SVGIG come from the germline V gene (reference sequence). CDR3 in amino acids: CAWSDRPGQGATEAFF. The CDR3 DNA sequence: TGTGCCTGGAGCGACCGCCCTGGACAGGGAGCCACTGAAGCTTTCTTT.

The rearrangement joins TRBV6-2 or TRBV6-3 to TRBJ2-3; 9 bases agree with TRBD2. Germline V gene sequence: CDR1 MNHEY, CDR2 SVGEGT. V lost 2 bases to trimming and J lost 6 bases; unmatched junction nucleotides: 6. This CDR3 spans 15 amino acids. The CDR3 protein is CASSYGRGGEDTQYF. DNA for the CDR3: TGTGCCAGCAGTTACGGGCGGGGGGGCGAGGATACGCAGTATTTT.

The rearrangement uses TRBV6-5 and TRBJ2-7, with 11 bases aligning to TRBD1. In germline, CDR1 is MNHEY, CDR2 SVGAGI. V was clipped by 0 bases and J by 3 bases; unmatched bases: 4. CDR3 length equals 16 residues. The CDR3 spells CASSYSRTGGIYEQYF. The CDR3, as DNA: TGTGCCAGCAGTTACTCGAGGACAGGGGGCATCTACGAGCAGTACTTC.

The chain combines TRBV20-1 with TRBJ2-7; 9 bases are a match to TRBD2. CDR1 and CDR2 from the germline V gene are DFQATT and SNEGSKA (reference sequence). V shed 3 bases and J 4 bases; nucleotides not matched to a gene: 4. This CDR3 region has 13 residues. The CDR3, as DNA: TGCAGTGCTAGTAGAGCGGGGGGTTACGAGCAGTACTTC. Translated: CSASRAGGYEQYF.

This chain joins TRBV7-9 and TRBJ2-5; D gene uncertain. This CDR3 spans 14 amino acids. Trimming pared 3 bases from V and 2 bases from J, leaving 10 bases between. Germline V gives CDR1 SEHNR, CDR2 FQNEAQ (reference sequence). The CDR3 nucleotides read TGTGCCAGCAGCTTCTCGGGCTCACAAGAGACCCAGTACTTC. Translating gives CASSFSGSQETQYF.

The chain recombines TRBV4-1 with TRBJ1-2, with 7 bases matching TRBD1. Trimming at V came to 0 bases and at J to 5 bases, leaving 6 bases not matched to a gene. CDR3 length equals 15 residues. In germline, CDR1 is MGHRA, CDR2 YSYEKL. The CDR3 here is CASSQDRGQPYGYTF. CDR3 coding DNA: TGCGCCAGCAGCCAAGATCGGGGACAGCCTTATGGCTACACCTTC.

The chain has TRBV6-5 and TRBJ1-2, with TRBD1 matching 9 bases. The CDR3 loop spans 15 amino acids. V lost 0 bases, J lost 4 bases, and 3 bases stayed unmatched. The germline CDR1 and CDR2 sequences are MNHEY and SVGAGI. The CDR3 DNA is TGTGCCAGCAGTTACTCGACAGGGGGAGTCTATGGCTACACCTTC. It is translated as CASSYSTGGVYGYTF.

This clone was picked up one time. The V and J genes are TRBV25-1 and TRBJ2-5, with 9 nucleotides matching TRBD1. V shed 5 bases, J shed 2 bases, and the junction held 6 bases outside the gene matches. The V gene's germline CDR1 is MGHDK and CDR2 SYGVNS. This CDR3 spans 15 amino acids. CDR3 bases: TGTGCCAGCAGTTTCCACGGGACAGGGCAAGAGACCCAGTACTTC. Translating gives CASSFHGTGQETQYF.

The gene calls are TRBV28 and TRBJ1-4; D is perhaps TRBD1 (6 bases). The length of the CDR3 is 14 residues. The germline V gene encodes CDR1 MDHEN and CDR2 SYDVKM. The V end was cut by 6 bases, the J end by 6 bases, with 14 bases between. The CDR3 nucleotides are TGTGCCAGCAGCCCGACAGGATACGATGAAAAACTGTTTTTT. The encoded protein is CASSPTGYDEKLFF.

This clone was detected only a few times. The CDR3 DNA is TGTGCCAGCAGCTTGGAGGGGCAGGGCACTGAAGCTTTCTTT. It yields the protein CASSLEGQGTEAFF. V usage is TRBV11-2 and J usage is TRBJ1-1; a possible D gene is TRBD1 (5 bases). This CDR3 has 14 amino acids. Germline V gene lookup returns CDR1 SGHAT and CDR2 FQNNGV. The germline V and J ends were trimmed by 3 bases and 4 bases, with 12 bases remaining between them.

The rearrangement links TRBV18 to TRBJ1-4, with TRBD1 matching 7 bases. The CDR3 consists of 15 residues. V dropped 3 bases and J dropped 7; count of bases not matched to a gene: 8. Germline V CDR1 and CDR2: KGHSH, LQKENI. CDR3 DNA sequence: TGTGCCAGCTCACCTGCTCGACAGGGAATTGAAAAACTGTTTTTT. This translates into CASSPARQGIEKLFF.

The rearrangement links TRBV7-9 to TRBJ2-6, with 9 bases lining up with TRBD2. Per the germline V gene, CDR1 is SEHNR and CDR2 is FQNEAQ (reference sequence). The CDR3 consists of 18 residues. The junction had 7 bases not matched to a gene; V was cut back by 1 base and J by 3 bases. The CDR3 loop reads CASSLERGLAFGANVLTF. The CDR3 region has the DNA TGTGCCAGCAGCTTAGAACGGGGACTAGCTTTTGGGGCCAACGTCCTGACTTTC.

This clone was counted a few times. The V gene is TRBV27, the J gene TRBJ1-3; D is undetermined. The CDR3 is 17 amino acids. Per the germline V gene, CDR1 is MNHEY and CDR2 is SMNVEV (reference sequence). V gave up 0 bases and J gave up 0 bases, with 12 bases separating them. CDR3 sequence: CASSLSAQAVSGNTIYF. As DNA, the CDR3 is TGTGCCAGCAGTTTATCAGCTCAGGCCGTCTCTGGAAACACCATATATTTT.

The gene calls are TRBV19 and TRBJ2-1, with TRBD2 identical over 13 bases. The germline V gene has CDR1 LNHDA and CDR2 SQIVND (reference sequence). This CDR3 has 14 amino acids. With V trimmed by 5 bases and J by 8 bases, 3 bases remained unmatched. The CDR3 region has the DNA TGTGCCAGTAGTTGGACTAGCGGGAGTCATGAGCAGTTCTTC. Amino acid sequence: CASSWTSGSHEQFF.

J is TRBJ1-6 and V is TRBV9; tentatively, D is TRBD1 (6 bases). CDR1 SGDLS and CDR2 YYNGEE come from the germline V gene. V gave up 3 bases and J gave up 10 bases, with 11 bases separating them. This CDR3 comprises 13 residues. CDR3 DNA sequence: TGTGCCAGCAGCGGGGGGCAAGAGTCACCCCTCCACTTT. This codes for CASSGGQESPLHF.

The chain combines TRBV11-2 with TRBJ1-2; 8 nucleotides align to TRBD1. Trimming cost V 3 bases and J 7 bases; bases outside gene matches: 10. CDR1 and CDR2 from the germline V gene are SGHAT and FQNNGV. The CDR3 spans 15 residues. The DNA for the CDR3 is TGTGCCAGCAGCTTGAATACAGGGGGATCTCGTGGCTACACCTTC. Amino acids: CASSLNTGGSRGYTF.

The chain carries TRBV2 and TRBJ2-1; D may be TRBD1 (5 bases). V dropped 4 bases and J dropped 8 bases, with 12 bases sitting between them. This CDR3 spans 13 amino acids. CDR1 and CDR2 from the germline V gene are SNHLY and FYNNEI. CDR3 DNA: TGTGCCAGCAGTGCTGGGGCCTCCCATGAGCAGTTCTTC. Encoded protein: CASSAGASHEQFF. The full variable domain, rest sourced from reference TRBV2 and TRBJ2-1, is EPEVTQTPSHQVTQMGQEVILRCVPISNHLYFYWYRQILGQKVEFLVSFYNNEISEKSEIFDDQFSVERPDGSNFTLKIRSTKLEDSAMYFCASSAGASHEQFFGPGTRLTVL.

The chain combines TRBV6-5 with TRBJ2-2, with D possibly TRBD2 on 6 matching bases. Germline V CDR1 and CDR2: MNHEY, SVGAGI. V was cut by 4 bases and J by 6 bases, with 15 bases left in between. The CDR3 runs 15 residues. CDR3: CASSSPPRGAGELFF. The CDR3 nucleotides are TGTGCCAGCAGTTCCCCCCCGCGCGGGGCCGGGGAGCTGTTTTTT.

The V call is TRBV29-1, the J call TRBJ1-1, with D perhaps TRBD1 (6 bases). V was cut by 7 bases and J by 7 bases, with 10 bases left in between. The CDR3 covers 10 residues. Per the germline V gene, CDR1 is SQVTM and CDR2 is ANQGSEA. CDR3 sequence: CSAWTVEAFF. Here the CDR3 DNA reads TGCAGCGCCTGGACAGTTGAAGCTTTCTTT.

This clone appeared once. The rearrangement joins TRBV4-1 to TRBJ1-2; 9 bases are a match to TRBD1. The V gene end was trimmed by 5 bases and the J gene end by 4 bases; junction bases not matched to a gene: 11. The length of the CDR3 is 16 residues. Germline V gene lookup returns CDR1 MGHRA and CDR2 YSYEKL. For the CDR3, the DNA is TGCGCCAGCAGCGCCCGGGGACAGGGTGGAAGCTATGGCTACACCTTC. Translation: CASSARGQGGSYGYTF.